The next 32 T cell receptor beta chains were all read from a single sample in a study of T-cell memory formation after mild COVID-19 (dated by TCRdb to about 2021). Library creation used 5' RACE. These reads were obtained on an Illumina NovaSeq 6000. The raw public data were reprocessed by TCRdb itself: fastp quality trimming at Q25, MiXCR clonotype calling, in-frame beta chains only. Entries are consolidated by CDR3 protein sequence, retaining the most common genes and DNA. Counted in this sample were 110,000 to 150,000 distinct CDR3 sequences; around 15% of them appeared once. In total, the top ten clones hold about 26% of the sample. The specimen was PBMCs or a T cell subset sorted from them (not recorded which). The source of these receptors is an adult woman who had mild COVID-19 (a few samples of this study predate the infection). The sample titles of this study are shuffled in the database, so cell type and time point are left out; the donor was told from shared clones.

A few counts support this clonotype. V and J are TRBV27 and TRBJ2-7, with 8 bases lining up with TRBD1. The V segment lost 4 bases and the J segment 4 bases; nucleotides outside the gene matches: 6. Germline V CDR1 and CDR2: MNHEY, SMNVEV (reference sequence). The CDR3 contains 14 residues. CDR3: CASSWGQGAYEQYF. The CDR3 region has the DNA TGTGCCAGCAGTTGGGGGCAGGGGGCTTACGAGCAGTACTTC.

This clonotype was recorded a few times. The genes are TRBV6-2 or TRBV6-3 and TRBJ2-1, with 7 bases fitting TRBD1. The germline V gene has CDR1 MNHEY and CDR2 SVGEGT. This CDR3 spans 13 amino acids. Unmatched junction bases numbered 1, after V lost 6 bases and J lost 2 bases. The CDR3 DNA is TGTGCCAGCAGCCAGGGGGCCTACAATGAGCAGTTCTTC. Translating it yields CASSQGAYNEQFF.

There are a few counts of this clonotype. A junction end diverges from the germline sequence, so it may reflect a read error. The V call is TRBV5-6, the J call TRBJ1-1, with TRBD1 matching 8 bases. The length of the CDR3 is 13 residues. CDR1 and CDR2 from the germline V gene are SGHDT and YYEEEE. CDR3 protein: CASNLRQGREAFF. The CDR3 nucleotides are TGTGCCAGCAACTTGCGACAGGGGCGGGAAGCTTTCTTT.

This clonotype was detected ten times or more. The gene calls are TRBV12-3 or TRBV12-4 and TRBJ1-2; D gene ambiguous. This CDR3 is built from 11 residues. Between the trimmed V and J ends, which lost 5 bases and 3 bases, there was a span of 4 bases. For the CDR3, the DNA is TGTGCCAGCAGTCTCGACTATGGCTACACCTTC. Encoded protein: CASSLDYGYTF.

V usage is TRBV7-2 and J usage is TRBJ2-1; unclear D gene. Germline-derived CDR1 and CDR2 are SGHTA and FQGNSA. V was trimmed by 5 bases and J by 8 bases, leaving 16 bases between them. The CDR3 runs 14 residues. The CDR3 loop reads CASSPIFGLYEQFF. The CDR3 bases are TGTGCCAGCAGCCCAATATTCGGGCTTTATGAGCAGTTCTTC.

A few counts support this clonotype. The J gene is TRBJ1-1, the V gene TRBV7-6, with TRBD1 identical over 10 bases. The junction had 4 bases not matched to a gene; V was cut back by 4 bases and J by 5 bases. This CDR3 is built from 14 residues. The germline V gene encodes CDR1 SGHVS and CDR2 FNYEAQ. The CDR3 coding sequence is TGTGCCAGCAGCTGGGGGACAGGGGTAACTGAAGCTTTCTTT. It encodes CASSWGTGVTEAFF. The whole variable domain, remainder taken from reference TRBV7-6 and TRBJ1-1, is GAGVSQSPRYKVTKRGQDVALRCDPISGHVSLYWYRQALGQGPEFLTYFNYEAQQDKSGLPNDRFSAERPEGSISTLTIQRTEQRDSAMYRCASSWGTGVTEAFFGQGTRLTVV.

The gene calls are TRBV7-9 and TRBJ2-5, with D possibly being TRBD2 (5 bases). The ends were cut back, 5 bases at V and 4 bases at J, with 14 bases in the middle. CDR1 is SEHNR, CDR2 FQNEAQ, per germline (reference sequence). The CDR3 length is 14 residues. The CDR3 reads CASSQALRGETQYF. CDR3 DNA sequence: TGTGCCAGCAGCCAAGCCCTACGGGGAGAGACCCAGTACTTC.

This clonotype was picked up many times. The rearrangement joins TRBV20-1 to TRBJ2-5; TRBD1 matches at 7 bases. Germline trimming cut 0 bases from V and 0 bases from J; bases unmatched to any gene: 1. The germline V gene encodes CDR1 DFQATT and CDR2 SNEGSKA (reference sequence). The CDR3 is 14 residues long. In nucleotides, the CDR3 is TGCAGTGCTAGAGACGGGACAGACCAAGAGACCCAGTACTTC. This codes for CSARDGTDQETQYF.

This clonotype occurred a few times. The V and J genes are TRBV15 and TRBJ2-3; TRBD1 matches 7 bases. V lost 1 base to trimming and J lost 3 bases; unmatched junction nucleotides: 7. The CDR3 is made up of 16 amino acids. CDR1 and CDR2 from the germline V gene are LNHNV and YYDKDF (reference sequence). The CDR3 spells CATSRARGSGTDTQYF. The DNA of the CDR3 is TGTGCCACCAGCAGAGCCAGGGGGTCAGGGACAGATACGCAGTATTTT.

The chain carries TRBV7-3 and TRBJ2-3; possibly TRBD2 for D (5 bases). The CDR3 covers 15 residues. Germline lookup yields CDR1 SGHTA and CDR2 FQGTGA. V was clipped by 2 bases and J by 7 bases, with 16 bases between them. As DNA, the CDR3 is TGTGCCAGCAGCTTAGAGGGAGCTGGTCTGAATACGCAGTATTTT. Translated: CASSLEGAGLNTQYF.

The table lists this clonotype with a few counts. The chain uses TRBV24-1 and TRBJ2-2, with D unresolved. Between the trimmed V and J ends, which lost 4 bases and 0 bases, there was a span of 11 bases. CDR1 KGHDR and CDR2 SFDVKD come from the germline V gene. The CDR3 consists of 16 residues. The CDR3 here is CATSDFDSANTGELFF. The DNA of the CDR3 is TGTGCCACCAGTGACTTCGACTCCGCGAACACCGGGGAGCTGTTTTTT.

The table lists this clonotype with many counts. The chain combines TRBV11-2 with TRBJ2-5; 7 nucleotides line up with TRBD2. Germline CDR1 is SGHAT and CDR2 is FQNNGV. This CDR3 has 16 amino acids. J was trimmed by 5 bases and V by 8 bases; bases with no gene match: 17. CDR3 sequence (DNA): TGTGCCAGCTCGGGAGGACTCTCAGGGATCCCGGAGACCCAGTACTTC. Translation gives CASSGGLSGIPETQYF.

In its sample, this clonotype was seen many times. The chain has TRBV25-1 and TRBJ2-5; 8 positions agree with TRBD2. Germline CDR1 reads MGHDK; CDR2 reads SYGVNS. The CDR3 spans 15 residues. J lost 5 bases, V lost 2 bases, and 7 bases had no gene match. The DNA for the CDR3 is TGTGCCAGCAGTGAACGATCGGGAGGGGGTGAGACCCAGTACTTC. Its protein product is CASSERSGGGETQYF.

This clonotype has just a few counts. The rearrangement joins TRBV7-6 to TRBJ2-3; the D gene is possibly TRBD2 (5 bases). Germline V lookup: CDR1 SGHVS, CDR2 FNYEAQ. The CDR3 is 16 residues long. The V and J ends lost 2 bases and 8 bases respectively, with 20 bases between them. CDR3 amino acids: CASSLQTGLPMGTQYF. The CDR3 DNA reads as TGTGCCAGCAGCTTACAGACTGGACTGCCGATGGGTACGCAGTATTTT.

This clonotype was counted between two and nine times. The V call is TRBV3-1, the J call TRBJ2-3; 10 nucleotides align to TRBD1. CDR3 length equals 17 residues. Per the germline V gene, CDR1 is LGHDT and CDR2 is YNNKEL (reference sequence). V lost 1 base to trimming and J lost 4 bases; unmatched junction nucleotides: 8. The CDR3 loop reads CASSQVDRDRGSDTQYF. The CDR3 DNA reads TGTGCCAGCAGCCAAGTAGACCGGGACAGGGGATCAGATACGCAGTATTTT.

V is TRBV29-1 and J is TRBJ1-2; 8 bases fit TRBD1. Germline V gene lookup returns CDR1 SQVTM and CDR2 ANQGSEA. The CDR3 consists of 17 residues. V lost 0 bases to trimming and J lost 0 bases; unmatched junction nucleotides: 9. The DNA for the CDR3 is TGCAGCGTTGAAGATCTTCAGGACAGGGCCGCTAACTATGGCTACACCTTC. Translating it yields CSVEDLQDRAANYGYTF.

The chain has TRBV25-1 and TRBJ2-5; tentatively, D is TRBD2 (5 bases). CDR1 and CDR2 (germline): MGHDK, SYGVNS. Deletions cut 2 bases from V and 3 bases from J, with 19 bases between. The CDR3 runs 17 residues. The CDR3 DNA is TGTGCCAGCAGTGAAAATGAGGGCAGAAAATCTGAAGAGACCCAGTACTTC. Encoded protein: CASSENEGRKSEETQYF. The variable domain in full, completed from reference TRBV25-1 and TRBJ2-5, reads EADIYQTPRYLVIGTGKKITLECSQTMGHDKMYWYQQDPGMELHLIHYSYGVNSTEKGDLSSESTVSRIRTEHFPLTLESARPSHTSQYLCASSENEGRKSEETQYFGPGTRLLVL.

In DNA, the CDR3 is TGTGCCAGCAGCGAGACGGACATCTCTAACTATGGCTACACCTTC. Translation: CASSETDISNYGYTF. This chain uses TRBV7-9 with TRBJ1-2; D may be TRBD1 (5 bases). The CDR3 has 15 residues. The V and J ends lost 5 bases and 0 bases respectively, with 13 bases between them. In germline, CDR1 is SEHNR, CDR2 FQNEAQ (reference sequence).

This clonotype has only a few counts. V and J are TRBV15 and TRBJ2-3; D perhaps matches TRBD1 (5 bases). Trimming stripped 9 bases from V and 4 bases from J, with 20 bases between. Germline assignment: CDR1 LNHNV and CDR2 YYDKDF (reference sequence). The CDR3 totals 15 residues. For the CDR3, the DNA is TGTGCCACTAGTCCGGCAGGGAAAGAAGCAGATACGCAGTATTTT. Residues: CATSPAGKEADTQYF.

This clonotype has only a few counts. The V gene is TRBV4-2, the J gene TRBJ2-3; TRBD1 is a possible D gene (6 bases). Per the germline V gene, CDR1 is LGHNA and CDR2 is YNFKEQ. This CDR3 region has 17 residues. The V end lost 0 bases, the J end lost 1 base, and 14 bases lay between the germline ends. CDR3 DNA sequence: TGTGCCAGCAGCCAAGAATTAGGGACATGGCGCACAGATACGCAGTATTTT. This translates into CASSQELGTWRTDTQYF.

This clonotype has a handful of counts. This chain connects TRBV12-3 or TRBV12-4 to TRBJ1-3, with D unclear. This CDR3 region has 13 residues. V shed 0 bases and J shed 3 bases, with 3 bases lying between them. CDR3 region: CASSLAGGNTIYF. CDR3 DNA sequence: TGTGCCAGCAGTTTAGCTGGTGGAAACACCATATATTTT.

V usage is TRBV7-9 and J usage is TRBJ2-3; D may be TRBD2 (5 bases). Germline lookup yields CDR1 SEHNR and CDR2 FQNEAQ (reference sequence). V was clipped by 3 bases and J by 2 bases, with 15 bases between them. The CDR3 is 16 amino acids. CDR3 residues: CASSLVRVTYTDTQYF. In nucleotides, the CDR3 is TGTGCCAGCAGCTTGGTGAGGGTAACGTACACAGATACGCAGTATTTT. Full variable domain (rest looked up from reference TRBV7-9 and TRBJ2-3): DTGVSQNPRHKITKRGQNVTFRCDPISEHNRLYWYRQTLGQGPEFLTYFQNEAQLEKSRLLSDRFSAERPKGSFSTLEIQRTEQGDSAMYLCASSLVRVTYTDTQYFGPGTRLTVL.

This clonotype was counted only a few times. This chain joins TRBV3-1 and TRBJ2-5, with D possibly being TRBD1 or TRBD2 (5 bases each). Germline V lookup: CDR1 LGHDT, CDR2 YNNKEL (reference sequence). The CDR3 totals 12 residues. The V end lost 10 bases, the J end lost 4 bases, and 13 bases lay between the germline ends. The CDR3 DNA is TGTGCCACACCCGGGACCGGAGAGACCCAGTACTTC. It codes for CATPGTGETQYF.

V and J are TRBV9 and TRBJ1-4; D gene uncertain. V was trimmed by 0 bases and J by 4 bases, leaving 7 bases between them. The CDR3 consists of 14 residues. Germline CDR1 reads SGDLS; CDR2 reads YYNGEE. As DNA, the CDR3 is TGTGCCAGCAGCGTAGATAACAGTAATGAAAAACTGTTTTTT. Translation gives CASSVDNSNEKLFF.

This clonotype was observed a few times. The rearrangement uses TRBV5-1 and TRBJ1-1; the match to TRBD1 covers 11 bases. V was pared by 4 bases and J by 4 bases, with 6 bases of the junction left unmatched. The V gene's germline CDR1 is SGHRS and CDR2 YFSETQ. The CDR3 spans 15 residues. The CDR3 nucleotides are TGCGCCAGCAGCCTCCGGACAGGGGGCTTCACTGAAGCTTTCTTT. This gives the protein CASSLRTGGFTEAFF.

This clonotype was detected only a few times. The chain couples TRBV5-6 to TRBJ2-1; D gene uncertain. The V gene's germline CDR1 is SGHDT and CDR2 YYEEEE. This CDR3 has 15 residues. V dropped 2 bases and J dropped 1 base, with 10 bases sitting between them. The CDR3 sequence is CASSFPTESYNEQFF. The CDR3 DNA reads TGTGCCAGCAGCTTCCCGACGGAATCCTACAATGAGCAGTTCTTC.

This clonotype was counted a few times. This sequence joins TRBV15 and TRBJ2-1; 7 bases are a match to TRBD1. V lost 4 bases and J lost 6; bases outside the gene matches: 6. Germline assignment: CDR1 LNHNV and CDR2 YYDKDF (reference sequence). There are 14 residues in the CDR3. The CDR3 reads CATSTSGQPNEQFF. CDR3 nucleotides: TGTGCCACCAGCACGTCGGGACAGCCCAATGAGCAGTTCTTC.

The chain carries TRBV4-1 and TRBJ1-6; 7 bases match TRBD1. This CDR3 comprises 17 residues. V was clipped by 0 bases and J by 6 bases; unmatched bases: 8. Germline V gene sequence: CDR1 MGHRA, CDR2 YSYEKL. The CDR3 region is CASSQDVATGFNSPLHF. CDR3 DNA: TGCGCCAGCAGCCAAGATGTGGCGACAGGGTTTAATTCACCCCTCCACTTT.

The chain joins TRBV7-9 to TRBJ2-7; D may be TRBD1 (6 bases). This CDR3 is 15 amino acids long. Germline V gene data show CDR1 as SEHNR and CDR2 as FQNEAQ (reference sequence). The ends were cut back, 4 bases at V and 0 bases at J, with 13 bases in the middle. CDR3 nucleotide sequence: TGTGCCAGCAGCTCCCGGGACACCCGCTCCTACGAGCAGTACTTC. This encodes CASSSRDTRSYEQYF.

This clonotype was detected a few times. This chain connects TRBV5-1 to TRBJ1-5, with TRBD1 as a possible D gene (6 bases). V was cut by 0 bases and J by 4 bases, with 20 bases left in between. CDR3 length equals 18 residues. CDR1 is SGHRS, CDR2 YFSETQ, per germline. CDR3 DNA: TGCGCCAGCAGCTTGGGTGCTAGGACTCAGGGGTCGAATCAGCCCCAGCATTTT. It translates to CASSLGARTQGSNQPQHF. Filled out from reference TRBV5-1 and TRBJ1-5, the complete variable domain reads KAGVTQTPRYLIKTRGQQVTLSCSPISGHRSVSWYQQTPGQGLQFLFEYFSETQRNKGNFPGRFSGRQFSNSRSEMNVSTLELGDSALYLCASSLGARTQGSNQPQHFGDGTRLSIL.

The genes are TRBV14 and TRBJ2-7, with D uncertain. This CDR3 comprises 14 residues. Trimming pared 2 bases from V and 5 bases from J, leaving 13 bases between. The germline CDR1 and CDR2 sequences are SGHDN and FVKESK. Written as DNA, the CDR3 is TGTGCCAGCAGCCAAACCCCGAGTGGTGACGAGCAGTACTTC. Translated, it gives CASSQTPSGDEQYF.

The rearrangement joins TRBV7-8 to TRBJ2-7; maybe TRBD2 (6 bases). V was cut by 0 bases and J by 3 bases, with 9 bases left in between. This CDR3 spans 14 amino acids. Germline V gene data show CDR1 as SGHVS and CDR2 as FQNEAQ. The CDR3 spells CASSLAGGVYEQYF. CDR3 DNA sequence: TGTGCCAGCAGCTTAGCGGGCGGGGTCTACGAGCAGTACTTC. Drawing the rest from reference TRBV7-8 and TRBJ2-7, the complete variable domain is GAGVSQSPRYKVAKRGQDVALRCDPISGHVSLFWYQQALGQGPEFLTYFQNEAQLDKSGLPSDRFFAERPEGSVSTLKIQRTQQEDSAVYLCASSLAGGVYEQYFGPGTRLTVT.